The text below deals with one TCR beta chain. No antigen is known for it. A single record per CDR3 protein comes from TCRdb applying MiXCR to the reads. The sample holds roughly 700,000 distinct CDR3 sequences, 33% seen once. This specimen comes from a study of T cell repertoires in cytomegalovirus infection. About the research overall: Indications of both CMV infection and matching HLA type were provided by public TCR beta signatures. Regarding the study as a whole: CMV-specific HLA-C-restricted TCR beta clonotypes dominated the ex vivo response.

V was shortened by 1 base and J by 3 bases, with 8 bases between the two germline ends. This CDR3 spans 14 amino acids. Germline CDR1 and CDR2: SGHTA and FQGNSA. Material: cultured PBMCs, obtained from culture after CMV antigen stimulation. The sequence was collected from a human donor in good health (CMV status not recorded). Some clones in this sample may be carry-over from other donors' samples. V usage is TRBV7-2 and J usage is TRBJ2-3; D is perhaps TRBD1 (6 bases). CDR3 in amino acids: CASSLVQGTDTQYF. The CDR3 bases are TGTGCCAGCAGCTTAGTTCAGGGGACAGATACGCAGTATTTT.